This T cell receptor beta chain was found in a study of shared clonotypes between healthy human individuals. Profiling relied on immunoSEQ multiplex PCR, and the TCRdb table lists in-frame clones only, not all of them. The table includes 640,000 or so clones, around 72% detected once. CDR1 is SGHKS, CDR2 YYEKEE, per germline (reference sequence). The CDR3 is made up of 14 amino acids. Unmatched junction bases numbered 10, after V lost 8 bases and J lost 4 bases. The specimen sequenced was memory CD4+ T cells sorted from blood. Specified subset: CD45RA-negative fraction. This sequence was found in a woman aged 30 to 39 in good health. V is TRBV5-5 and J is TRBJ1-2; TRBD1 matches 8 bases. CDR3 sequence: CASGGQGDTYGYTF. The CDR3 DNA follows: TGTGCCAGTGGCGGACAGGGAGACACCTATGGCTACACCTTC.